Sequencing of this T cell receptor (beta chain) was carried out in a study of OX40 agonist ivuxolimab in advanced cancers. Study-level information: The study treated patients with ivuxolimab, an agonistic anti-OX40 (CD134) antibody. Dosing consisted of intravenous ivuxolimab at 0.01 to 10 mg/kg every 2 weeks. Dose-escalation patients' cancers were hepatocellular carcinoma, melanoma, renal cell or head and neck cancer.

As regards this clone: The antigen is unknown.

The CDR3 is made up of 16 amino acids. Trimming took off 8 bases at V and 0 bases at J, with 17 bases between the two ends. Germline V CDR1 and CDR2: LNHDA, SQIVND (reference sequence). Repertoires were generated with immunoSEQ multiplex PCR, while TCRdb's copy carries only in-frame clones and drops some. Of approximately 66,000 clones listed, over 80% are singletons. Study results and caveats: Some of the lowest clonal expansion was seen in partial responders at 0.1-3.0 mg/kg.

Here the sequenced sample was CD4+ or CD8+ T cells sorted from blood, taken in a trial of the OX40 agonist ivuxolimab. The V gene is TRBV19, the J gene TRBJ2-1, with D possibly matching TRBD2 (6 bases). The clonotype originates from an adult with an advanced solid tumor such as melanoma, head and neck, liver or kidney cancer. CDR3 sequence (DNA): TGTGCCAGTGGGGGGTTCACTAGCAGCTCCTACAATGAGCAGTTCTTC. As protein: CASGGFTSSSYNEQFF.